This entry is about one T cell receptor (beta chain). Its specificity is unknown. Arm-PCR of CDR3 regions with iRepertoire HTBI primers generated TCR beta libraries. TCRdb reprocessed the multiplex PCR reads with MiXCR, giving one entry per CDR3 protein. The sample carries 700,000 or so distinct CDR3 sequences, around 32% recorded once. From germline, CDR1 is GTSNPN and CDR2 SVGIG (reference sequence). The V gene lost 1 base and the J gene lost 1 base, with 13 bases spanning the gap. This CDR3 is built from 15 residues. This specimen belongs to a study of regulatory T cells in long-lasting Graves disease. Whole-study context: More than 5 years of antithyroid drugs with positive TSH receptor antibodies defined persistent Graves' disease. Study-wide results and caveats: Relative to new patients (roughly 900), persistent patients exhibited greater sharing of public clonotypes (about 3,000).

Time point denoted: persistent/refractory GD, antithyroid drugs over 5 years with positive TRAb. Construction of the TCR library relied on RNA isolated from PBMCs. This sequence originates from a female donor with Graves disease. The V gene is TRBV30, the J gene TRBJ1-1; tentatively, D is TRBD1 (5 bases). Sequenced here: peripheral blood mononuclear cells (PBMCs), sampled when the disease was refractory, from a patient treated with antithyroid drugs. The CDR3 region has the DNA TGTGCCTGGAGTGGCGGAGGGGCCGCGAACACTGAAGCTTTCTTT. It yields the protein CAWSGGGAANTEAFF.